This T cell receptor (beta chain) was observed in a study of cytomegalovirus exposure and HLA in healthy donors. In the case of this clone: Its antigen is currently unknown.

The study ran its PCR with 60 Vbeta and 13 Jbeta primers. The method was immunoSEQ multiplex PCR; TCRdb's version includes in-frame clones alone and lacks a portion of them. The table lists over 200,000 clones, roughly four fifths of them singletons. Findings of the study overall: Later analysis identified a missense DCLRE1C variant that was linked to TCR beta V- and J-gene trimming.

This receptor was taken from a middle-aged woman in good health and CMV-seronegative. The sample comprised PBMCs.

The CDR3 coding sequence is TGTGCCAGCAGCTGGCAGAATTCACCCCTCCACTTT. Translated: CASSWQNSPLHF. The V and J genes are TRBV5-6 and TRBJ1-6; D call uncertain. The CDR3 is 12 amino acids. Trimming took off 3 bases at V and 7 bases at J, with 5 bases between the two ends. Germline lookup yields CDR1 SGHDT and CDR2 YYEEEE.